Listed here are 23 T cell receptor beta chains from one sample, sequenced in a study of beta chain features in type 1 diabetes (dated by TCRdb to the late 2010s). To prepare the library, the immunoSEQ multiplex PCR assay was applied. The High Capacity cDNA Reverse Transcription Kit was used to reverse transcribe all of the isolated RNA, meaning that expressed TCRB transcripts were what got sequenced. What TCRdb holds here is the immuneACCESS table cut down to in-frame rearrangements. Part of the clones is not present; checked against another copy, under half of the missing clones reflect an unresolved V gene, and the others are unexplained. For this sample there are 130,000 to 150,000 clones; about 44% appear just once. Together, the top ten hold over 0.4% of the sample. The sample comprised Tregs from blood. The label giving this sample's cell subset or site can be read as: regulatory CD4+ T cells. Source of these receptors: a young man in good health.

This clone appeared a single time. CDR3 coding DNA: TGTGCCAGTAGTGTGGACAGGTACCAGCATTTT. It encodes CASSVDRYQHF. The genes are TRBV19 and TRBJ1-5, with 7 bases that match TRBD1. Germline V gene sequence: CDR1 LNHDA, CDR2 SQIVND (reference sequence). Unmatched junction bases numbered 4, after V lost 5 bases and J lost 12 bases. This CDR3 is built from 11 residues.

The CDR3 region has the DNA TGCGCCAGCAGCTTGTCGGGTTTTACTGAAGCTTTCTTT. Encoded protein: CASSLSGFTEAFF. The chain is built from TRBV5-1 and TRBJ1-1; D is unresolved. Per the germline V gene, CDR1 is SGHRS and CDR2 is YFSETQ. Trimming stripped 1 base from V and 5 bases from J, with 9 bases between. The CDR3 extends over 13 amino acids.

This clone came up a few times. V gene TRBV30 combines with J gene TRBJ1-5; 7 bases map to TRBD1. Germline CDR1 reads GTSNPN; CDR2 reads SVGIG (reference sequence). V was pared by 7 bases and J by 5 bases, with 8 bases of the junction left unmatched. The CDR3 loop spans 13 amino acids. CDR3: CAFQRDRDQPQHF. CDR3 DNA sequence: TGTGCCTTCCAGCGCGACAGGGATCAGCCCCAGCATTTT.

CDR3 loop: CASSLLPGQSGNTIYF. The CDR3 DNA is TGCGCCAGCAGCTTGCTCCCGGGACAGTCTGGAAACACCATATATTTT. The chain links TRBV5-1 to TRBJ1-3, with TRBD1 matching over 7 bases. The germline CDR1 and CDR2 sequences are SGHRS and YFSETQ. J lost 1 base, V lost 1 base, and 5 bases had no gene match. The CDR3 covers 16 residues.

CDR3 sequence (DNA): TGTGCCAGCAGCCTGTACCAAGAGACCCAGTACTTC. Protein product: CASSLYQETQYF. V usage is TRBV7-3 and J usage is TRBJ2-5; no firm D call. Trimming pared 5 bases from V and 0 bases from J, leaving 4 bases between. There are 12 residues in the CDR3. Per the germline V gene, CDR1 is SGHTA and CDR2 is FQGTGA. The entire variable domain, with the rest obtained from reference TRBV7-3 and TRBJ2-5, is as follows: GAGVSQTPSNKVTEKGKYVELRCDPISGHTALYWYRQSLGQGPEFLIYFQGTGAADDSGLPNDRFFAVRPEGSVSTLKIQRTERGDSAVYLCASSLYQETQYFGPGTRLLVL.

The rearrangement joins TRBV19 to TRBJ2-4; possible D gene TRBD2, 6 bases. Trimming pared 3 bases from V and 0 bases from J, leaving 15 bases between. Germline-derived CDR1 and CDR2 are LNHDA and SQIVND (reference sequence). This CDR3 has 17 residues. Here the CDR3 DNA reads TGTGCCAGTAGTATTTACGGGGGTCCCCTAGCCAAAAACATTCAGTACTTC. Protein product: CASSIYGGPLAKNIQYF. Together with reference TRBV19 and TRBJ2-4, the CDR3 gives the full variable domain: DGGITQSPKYLFRKEGQNVTLSCEQNLNHDAMYWYRQDPGQGLRLIYYSQIVNDFQKGDIAEGYSVSREKKESFPLTVTSAQKNPTAFYLCASSIYGGPLAKNIQYFGAGTRLSVL.

This clone was seen only a few times. Other DNA sequences of this sample code for an identical CDR3. V usage is TRBV6-5 and J usage is TRBJ2-2; 9 nucleotides agree with TRBD1. The CDR3 sequence is 15 residues long. V shed 6 bases and J 6 bases; nucleotides not matched to a gene: 8. The germline V gene encodes CDR1 MNHEY and CDR2 SVGAGI. CDR3 protein: CASSRDRAFAGELFF. CDR3 sequence (DNA): TGTGCCAGCAGCCGGGACAGGGCCTTCGCCGGGGAGCTGTTTTTT.

This clone showed up just once. This chain connects TRBV18 to TRBJ2-7; weak D call: TRBD1 (6 bases). The CDR3 totals 14 residues. CDR1 and CDR2 from the germline V gene are KGHSH and LQKENI. With 3 bases removed from V and 3 bases from J, the gap between germline ends came to 12 bases. The CDR3 coding sequence is TGTGCCAGCTCACCGGTCACAGGGCTCTACGAGCAGTACTTC. Protein sequence: CASSPVTGLYEQYF.

The CDR3 region is CASSSTGGGTGELFF. Here the CDR3 DNA reads TGCGCCAGCAGCTCAACAGGGGGTGGCACCGGGGAGCTGTTTTTT. This chain connects TRBV5-1 to TRBJ2-2; 8 nucleotides align to TRBD1. Germline CDR1 is SGHRS and CDR2 is YFSETQ. The CDR3 is 15 amino acids. V trimming: 3 bases; J trimming: 4 bases; junction bases outside the gene matches: 5.

This chain joins TRBV10-3 and TRBJ2-5; D not certain. CDR1 and CDR2 from the germline V gene are ENHRY and SYGVKD. The V and J ends lost 3 bases and 5 bases respectively, with 16 bases between them. The CDR3 consists of 15 residues. The CDR3 DNA reads as TGTGCCATCAGTGATAATATATCGGGTCCGGAGACCCAGTACTTC. This translates into CAISDNISGPETQYF.

The chain carries TRBV7-6 and TRBJ2-5; TRBD1 is a possible D gene (6 bases). The CDR3 has 15 amino acids. Germline V gene lookup returns CDR1 SGHVS and CDR2 FNYEAQ. The ends were cut back, 1 base at V and 2 bases at J, with 11 bases in the middle. CDR3 sequence reads: CASSLGAGVQETQYF. DNA of the CDR3: TGTGCCAGCAGCTTAGGCGCAGGGGTACAAGAGACCCAGTACTTC. Full variable domain (missing parts from reference TRBV7-6 and TRBJ2-5): GAGVSQSPRYKVTKRGQDVALRCDPISGHVSLYWYRQALGQGPEFLTYFNYEAQQDKSGLPNDRFSAERPEGSISTLTIQRTEQRDSAMYRCASSLGAGVQETQYFGPGTRLLVL.

This clone was found once. The chain recombines TRBV5-1 with TRBJ1-3, with TRBD1 matching 7 bases. CDR3 length equals 16 residues. Per germline, CDR1 SGHRS and CDR2 YFSETQ. V lost 2 bases to trimming and J lost 0 bases; unmatched junction nucleotides: 5. CDR3 protein: CASSLGQALSGNTIYF. In DNA form, the CDR3 reads TGCGCCAGCAGCTTAGGACAGGCTCTCTCTGGAAACACCATATATTTT.

The V call is TRBV30, the J call TRBJ1-6; D is undetermined. Germline loops: CDR1 GTSNPN, CDR2 SVGIG (reference sequence). This CDR3 is 15 amino acids long. Trimming cost V 2 bases and J 1 base, with 9 bases left between them. This CDR3 reads CAWSPTGSYNSPLHF. The CDR3 DNA reads TGTGCCTGGAGTCCGACGGGATCCTATAATTCACCCCTCCACTTT.

This rearrangement joins TRBV9 to TRBJ2-5; the match to TRBD2 covers 14 bases. The CDR3 covers 16 residues. Per the germline V gene, CDR1 is SGDLS and CDR2 is YYNGEE. Losses at the gene ends were 4 bases for V and 4 bases for J; bases not matched to a gene: 6. The CDR3 spells CASSPGTSGSRETQYF. In DNA form, the CDR3 reads TGTGCCAGCAGCCCTGGGACTAGCGGGAGTAGAGAGACCCAGTACTTC.

V gene TRBV19 combines with J gene TRBJ1-1, with TRBD1 matching 7 bases. V shed 4 bases and J 3 bases; nucleotides not matched to a gene: 5. Germline CDR1 is LNHDA and CDR2 is SQIVND (reference sequence). CDR3 size: 14 residues. The CDR3 protein is CASSRQGLYTEAFF. The CDR3 DNA is TGTGCCAGTAGTAGACAGGGATTATACACTGAAGCTTTCTTT.

The rearrangement uses TRBV5-1 and TRBJ2-4; D is unresolved. Germline V gene lookup returns CDR1 SGHRS and CDR2 YFSETQ. This CDR3 contains 15 residues. Between the trimmed V and J ends, which lost 0 bases and 0 bases, there was a span of 7 bases. CDR3 coding DNA: TGCGCCAGCAGCTTGGACTTTCTAGCCAAAAACATTCAGTACTTC. It specifies CASSLDFLAKNIQYF.

J is TRBJ2-3 and V is TRBV11-3; D might be TRBD1 (6 bases). Looked up from germline, CDR1 is SGHNT and CDR2 is YENEEA. Trimming pared 2 bases from V and 7 bases from J, leaving 10 bases between. The CDR3 extends over 13 amino acids. CDR3 protein: CASSLTRGNTQYF. The CDR3 DNA reads as TGTGCCAGCAGCTTAACCAGGGGAAATACGCAGTATTTT.

The CDR3 DNA sequence: TGTGCCATCAGTGGGACAGGCACTACCTACGAGCAGTACTTC. This translates into CAISGTGTTYEQYF. V usage is TRBV10-3 and J usage is TRBJ2-7, with 7 bases lining up with TRBD1. This CDR3 contains 14 residues. The V gene's germline CDR1 is ENHRY and CDR2 SYGVKD. V lost 4 bases and J lost 2; bases outside the gene matches: 5.

V gene TRBV7-9 combines with J gene TRBJ2-1; maybe TRBD2 (6 bases). Germline values: CDR1 SEHNR, CDR2 FQNEAQ (reference sequence). Trimming removed 9 bases at V and 6 bases at J, with 21 bases between. CDR3 length equals 15 residues. The CDR3 nucleotides are TGTGCCAGTAACAACCCCCCCCAGGGAGGCAATGAGCAGTTCTTC. It is translated as CASNNPPQGGNEQFF.

The CDR3, as DNA: TGTGCCAGCAGCTTAGGGGCAGGTACTGAAGCTTTCTTT. This translates into CASSLGAGTEAFF. The chain carries TRBV7-9 and TRBJ1-1; D is unresolved. Trimming took off 1 base at V and 5 bases at J, with 8 bases between the two ends. CDR3 length: 13 residues. CDR1 SEHNR and CDR2 FQNEAQ come from the germline V gene (reference sequence).

J is TRBJ2-1 and V is TRBV27; 10 bases are a match to TRBD1. This CDR3 has 14 residues. Trimming removed 7 bases from V and 4 bases from J; junction bases left unmatched: 4. Germline CDR1 and CDR2: MNHEY and SMNVEV (reference sequence). The CDR3 loop reads CASTDRGLYNEQFF. The CDR3 region has the DNA TGTGCCAGCACAGACAGGGGGCTTTACAATGAGCAGTTCTTC.

CDR3 DNA: TGTGCCAGCAGTTTGGACAACTCTGGGGCCAACGTCCTGACTTTC. It translates to CASSLDNSGANVLTF. This chain links TRBV28 with TRBJ2-6, with D perhaps matching TRBD1 (5 bases). V lost 3 bases, J lost 0 bases, and 6 bases lay in between. Germline V gene sequence: CDR1 MDHEN, CDR2 SYDVKM. The CDR3 contains 15 residues.

This clone was observed a handful of times. The chain links TRBV5-1 to TRBJ2-1; the D gene is possibly TRBD2 (7 bases). There are 15 residues in the CDR3. Germline-derived CDR1 and CDR2 are SGHRS and YFSETQ. V lost 4 bases, J lost 9 bases, and 20 bases lay in between. CDR3 DNA sequence: TGCGCCAGCAGCGGGGCGCGGCGGGGGACAATTGAGCAGTTCTTC. Translation gives CASSGARRGTIEQFF.